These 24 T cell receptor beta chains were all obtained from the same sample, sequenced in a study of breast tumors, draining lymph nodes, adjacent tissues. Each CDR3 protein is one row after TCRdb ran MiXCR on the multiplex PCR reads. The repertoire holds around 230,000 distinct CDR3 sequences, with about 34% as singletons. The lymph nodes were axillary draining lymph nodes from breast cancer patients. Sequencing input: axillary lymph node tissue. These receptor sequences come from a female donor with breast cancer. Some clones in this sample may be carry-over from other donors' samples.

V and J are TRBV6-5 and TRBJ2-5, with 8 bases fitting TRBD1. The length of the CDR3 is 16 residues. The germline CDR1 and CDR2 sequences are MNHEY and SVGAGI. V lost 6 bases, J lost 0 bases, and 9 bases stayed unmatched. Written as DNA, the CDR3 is TGTGCCAGCAGCACGACAGGGGCGGGACACCAAGAGACCCAGTACTTC. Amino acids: CASSTTGAGHQETQYF.

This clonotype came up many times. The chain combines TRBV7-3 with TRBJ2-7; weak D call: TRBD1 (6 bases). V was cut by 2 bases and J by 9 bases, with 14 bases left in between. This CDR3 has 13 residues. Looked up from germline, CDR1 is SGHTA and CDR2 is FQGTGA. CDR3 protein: CASSLGSGAGQYF. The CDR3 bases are TGTGCCAGCAGCTTAGGCTCAGGGGCAGGGCAGTACTTC.

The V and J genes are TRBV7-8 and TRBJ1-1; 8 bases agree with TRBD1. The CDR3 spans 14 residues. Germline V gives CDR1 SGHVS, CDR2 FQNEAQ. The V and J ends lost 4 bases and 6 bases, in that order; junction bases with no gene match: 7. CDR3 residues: CASSSGQAKSEAFF. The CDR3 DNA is TGTGCCAGCAGCTCGGGACAGGCTAAATCTGAAGCTTTCTTT.

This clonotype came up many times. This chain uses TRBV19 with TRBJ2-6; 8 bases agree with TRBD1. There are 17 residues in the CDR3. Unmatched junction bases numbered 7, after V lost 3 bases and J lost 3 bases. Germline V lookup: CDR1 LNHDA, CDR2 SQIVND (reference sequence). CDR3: CASSIGQGRLGANVLTF. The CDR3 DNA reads TGTGCCAGTAGTATCGGACAGGGAAGACTTGGGGCCAACGTCCTGACTTTC.

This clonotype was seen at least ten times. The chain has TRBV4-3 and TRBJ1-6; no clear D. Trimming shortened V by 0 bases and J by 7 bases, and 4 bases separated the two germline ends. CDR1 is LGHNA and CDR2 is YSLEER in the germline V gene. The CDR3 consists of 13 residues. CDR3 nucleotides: TGCGCCAGCAGCCAAGAACGGAATTCACCCCTCCACTTT. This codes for CASSQERNSPLHF.

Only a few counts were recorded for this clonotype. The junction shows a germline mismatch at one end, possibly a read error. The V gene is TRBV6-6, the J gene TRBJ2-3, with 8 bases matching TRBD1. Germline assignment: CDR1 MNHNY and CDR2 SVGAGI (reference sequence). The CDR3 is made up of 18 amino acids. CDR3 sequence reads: CASSHSIRKTGGTDTQYF. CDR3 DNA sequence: TGTGCCAGCAGTCACTCGATCCGCAAGACAGGGGGCACAGATACGCAGTATTTT.

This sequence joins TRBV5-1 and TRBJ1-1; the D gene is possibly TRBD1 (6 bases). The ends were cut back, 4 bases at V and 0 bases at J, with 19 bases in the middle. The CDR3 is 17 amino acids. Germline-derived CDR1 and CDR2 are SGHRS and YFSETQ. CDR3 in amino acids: CASSVARSGDMNTEAFF. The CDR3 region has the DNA TGCGCCAGCAGCGTGGCCCGGAGCGGGGACATGAACACTGAAGCTTTCTTT.

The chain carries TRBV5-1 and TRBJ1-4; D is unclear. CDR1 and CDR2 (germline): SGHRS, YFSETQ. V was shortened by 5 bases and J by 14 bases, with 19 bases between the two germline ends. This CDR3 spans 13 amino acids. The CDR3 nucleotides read TGCGCCAGCAGGGAAGACCGTTTCGGAAACCTGTTTTTT. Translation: CASREDRFGNLFF. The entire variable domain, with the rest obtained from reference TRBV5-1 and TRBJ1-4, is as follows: KAGVTQTPRYLIKTRGQQVTLSCSPISGHRSVSWYQQTPGQGLQFLFEYFSETQRNKGNFPGRFSGRQFSNSRSEMNVSTLELGDSALYLCASREDRFGNLFFGSGTQLSVL.

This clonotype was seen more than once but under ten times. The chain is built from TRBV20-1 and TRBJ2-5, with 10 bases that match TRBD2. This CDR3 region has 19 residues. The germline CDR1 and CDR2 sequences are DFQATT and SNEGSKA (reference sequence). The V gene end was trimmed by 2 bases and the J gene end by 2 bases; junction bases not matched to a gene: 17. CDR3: CSARPPSGSSGVGQETQYF. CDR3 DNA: TGCAGTGCTAGACCTCCTAGCGGGAGCTCGGGGGTGGGGCAAGAGACCCAGTACTTC.

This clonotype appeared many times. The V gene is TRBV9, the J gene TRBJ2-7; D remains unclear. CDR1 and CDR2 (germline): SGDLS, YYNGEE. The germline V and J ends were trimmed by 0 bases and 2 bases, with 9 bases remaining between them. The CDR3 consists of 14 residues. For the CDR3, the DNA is TGTGCCAGCAGCGTAGACAGCGAGACCTACGAGCAGTACTTC. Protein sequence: CASSVDSETYEQYF.

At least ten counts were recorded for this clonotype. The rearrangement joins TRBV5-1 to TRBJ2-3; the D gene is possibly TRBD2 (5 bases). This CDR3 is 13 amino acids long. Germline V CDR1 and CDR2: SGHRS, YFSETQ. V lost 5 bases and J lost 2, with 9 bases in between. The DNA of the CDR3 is TGCGCCAGCAGTCGGGAATTCACAGATACGCAGTATTTT. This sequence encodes CASSREFTDTQYF. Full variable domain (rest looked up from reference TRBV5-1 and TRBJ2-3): KAGVTQTPRYLIKTRGQQVTLSCSPISGHRSVSWYQQTPGQGLQFLFEYFSETQRNKGNFPGRFSGRQFSNSRSEMNVSTLELGDSALYLCASSREFTDTQYFGPGTRLTVL.

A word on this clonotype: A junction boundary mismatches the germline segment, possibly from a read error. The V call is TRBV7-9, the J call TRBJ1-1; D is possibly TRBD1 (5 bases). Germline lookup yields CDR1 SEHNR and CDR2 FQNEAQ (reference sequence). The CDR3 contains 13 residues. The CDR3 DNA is TGTGCCAGCAGCCTAGCCGGGGCCACTGAAGCTTTCTTT. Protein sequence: CASSLAGATEAFF.

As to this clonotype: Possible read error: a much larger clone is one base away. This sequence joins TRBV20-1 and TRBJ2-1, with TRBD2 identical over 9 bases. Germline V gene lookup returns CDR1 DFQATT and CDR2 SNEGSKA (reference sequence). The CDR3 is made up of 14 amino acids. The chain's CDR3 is CSAGLSGGYTEQFF. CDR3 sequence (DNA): TGCAGTGCTGGGCTGAGCGGGGGGTACACTGAGCAGTTCTTC.

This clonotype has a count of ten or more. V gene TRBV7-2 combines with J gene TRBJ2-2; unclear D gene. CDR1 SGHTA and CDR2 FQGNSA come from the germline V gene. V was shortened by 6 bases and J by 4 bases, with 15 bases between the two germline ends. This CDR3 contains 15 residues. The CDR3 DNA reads TGTGCCAGCAGTCTTGGCATATCGGGCACCGGGGAGCTGTTTTTT. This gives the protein CASSLGISGTGELFF.

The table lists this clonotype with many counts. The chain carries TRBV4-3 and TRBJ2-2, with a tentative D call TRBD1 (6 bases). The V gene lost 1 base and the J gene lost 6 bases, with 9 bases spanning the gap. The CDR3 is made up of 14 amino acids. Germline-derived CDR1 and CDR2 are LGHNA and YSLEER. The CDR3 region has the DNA TGCGCCAGCAGCCAAGTCTCAGGGGCCGGGGAGCTGTTTTTT. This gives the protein CASSQVSGAGELFF.

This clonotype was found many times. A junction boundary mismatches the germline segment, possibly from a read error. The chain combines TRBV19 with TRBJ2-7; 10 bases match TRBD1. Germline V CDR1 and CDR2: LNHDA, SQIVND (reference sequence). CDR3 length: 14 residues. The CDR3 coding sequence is TGCGCCAGCAGCACGGGACAGGGGCCCTACGAGCAGTACTTC. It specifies CASSTGQGPYEQYF.

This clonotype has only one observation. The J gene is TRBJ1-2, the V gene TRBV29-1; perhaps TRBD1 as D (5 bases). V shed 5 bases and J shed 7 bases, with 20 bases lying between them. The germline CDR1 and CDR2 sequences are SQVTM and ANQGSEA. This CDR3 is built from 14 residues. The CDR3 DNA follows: TGCAGCGTTTACACGACCGCCCTGGGGGGTGGCTACACCTTC. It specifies CSVYTTALGGGYTF.

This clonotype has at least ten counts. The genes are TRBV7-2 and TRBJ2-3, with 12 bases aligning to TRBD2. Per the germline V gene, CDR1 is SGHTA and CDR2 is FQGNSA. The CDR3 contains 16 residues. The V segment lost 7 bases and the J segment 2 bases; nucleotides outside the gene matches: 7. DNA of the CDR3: TGTGCCAGCAACCTCCTAGCGGGGGGGCCCACAGATACGCAGTATTTT. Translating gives CASNLLAGGPTDTQYF.

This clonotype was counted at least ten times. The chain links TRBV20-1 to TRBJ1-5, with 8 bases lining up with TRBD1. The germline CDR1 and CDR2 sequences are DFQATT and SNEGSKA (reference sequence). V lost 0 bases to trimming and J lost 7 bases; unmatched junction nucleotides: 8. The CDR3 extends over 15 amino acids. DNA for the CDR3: TGCAGTGCTAGAGAAAGCCAGGGGGCCGGGCAGCCCCAGCATTTT. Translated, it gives CSARESQGAGQPQHF.

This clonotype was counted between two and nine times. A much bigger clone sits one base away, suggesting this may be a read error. For the CDR3, the DNA is TGCAGTGCTAGGGGGCCAGGAAACACCACATATTTT. This encodes CSARGPGNTTYF. The genes are TRBV20-1 and TRBJ1-3; TRBD1 might be the D (5 bases). The CDR3 runs to 12 residues. The germline gives CDR1 DFQATT, CDR2 SNEGSKA (reference sequence).

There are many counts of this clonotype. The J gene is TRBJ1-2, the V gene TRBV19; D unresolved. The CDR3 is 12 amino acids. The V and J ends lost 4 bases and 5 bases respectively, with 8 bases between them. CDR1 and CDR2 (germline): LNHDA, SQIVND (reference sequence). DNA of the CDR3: TGTGCCAGTAGTACTGCATTTTATGGCTACACCTTC. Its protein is CASSTAFYGYTF.

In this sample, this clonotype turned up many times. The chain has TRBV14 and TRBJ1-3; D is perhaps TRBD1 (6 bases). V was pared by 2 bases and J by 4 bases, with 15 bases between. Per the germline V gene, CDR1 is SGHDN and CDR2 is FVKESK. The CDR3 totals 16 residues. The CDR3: CASSQSQGLGGNTIYF. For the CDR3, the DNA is TGTGCCAGCAGCCAAAGCCAGGGGCTGGGAGGAAACACCATATATTTT.

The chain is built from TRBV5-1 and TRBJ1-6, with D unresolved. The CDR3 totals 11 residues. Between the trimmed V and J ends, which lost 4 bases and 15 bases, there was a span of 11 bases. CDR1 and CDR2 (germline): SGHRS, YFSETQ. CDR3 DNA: TGCGCCAGCAGCGTCAAGGCACGCCTCCACTTT. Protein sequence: CASSVKARLHF.

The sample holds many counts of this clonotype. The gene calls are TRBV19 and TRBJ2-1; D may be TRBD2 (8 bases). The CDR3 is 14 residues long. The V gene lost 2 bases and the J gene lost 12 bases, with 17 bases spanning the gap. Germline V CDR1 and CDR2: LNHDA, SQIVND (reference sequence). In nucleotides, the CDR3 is TGTGCCAGTAGTATATGGGGCGGGAGGACAGGGCAGTTCTTC. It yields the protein CASSIWGGRTGQFF.